This TCR beta chain was recorded in a study of OX40 agonist ivuxolimab in advanced cancers. Here immunoSEQ multiplex PCR was the method, and the copy in TCRdb shows in-frame clones only, minus some. The table shows 95,000 to 150,000 clones, with 80% to 95% occurring only once. CDR3 length equals 15 residues. Germline CDR1 and CDR2: MDHEN and SYDVKM. V was clipped by 3 bases and J by 5 bases; unmatched bases: 7. The chain joins TRBV28 to TRBJ1-2; 9 bases agree with TRBD1. This sequence was found in an adult with an advanced solid tumor such as melanoma, head and neck, liver or kidney cancer. This sample comprised CD4+ or CD8+ T cells sorted from blood, obtained in a trial of the OX40 agonist ivuxolimab. This CDR3 is CASSFPTGGGYGYTF. In nucleotides, the CDR3 is TGTGCCAGCAGTTTCCCGACAGGGGGGGGTTATGGCTACACCTTC.